Reported below is one TCR beta chain. The antigen is undetermined. The sample belongs to a study of OX40 agonist ivuxolimab in advanced cancers. Study-wide background: It was ivuxolimab, an agonistic anti-OX40 (CD134) antibody, that patients were treated with. Patients were infused with ivuxolimab every 2 weeks at 0.01 to 10 mg/kg. Overall study results and limits: CD8+ T cells averaged more expanded clones than CD4+.

Some clones are missing from TCRdb's copy, which holds only in-frame ones; the method was immunoSEQ multiplex PCR. The table has under 85,000 clones, 88% seen once; the top ten hold less than 0.6%. The germline V gene encodes CDR1 SGHTA and CDR2 FQGTGA. With 5 bases clipped from V and 7 bases from J, the junction kept 8 bases outside the gene matches. This CDR3 comprises 14 residues. The sequences come from CD4+ or CD8+ T cells sorted from blood, collected in a trial of the OX40 agonist ivuxolimab. J is TRBJ1-2 and V is TRBV7-3, with 9 bases fitting TRBD1. The sequence was obtained from an adult with an advanced solid tumor such as melanoma, head and neck, liver or kidney cancer. The CDR3 nucleotides read TGTGCCAGCAGCCGCTTCAACAGGGGGCCTGGCTACACCTTC. Translating it yields CASSRFNRGPGYTF.